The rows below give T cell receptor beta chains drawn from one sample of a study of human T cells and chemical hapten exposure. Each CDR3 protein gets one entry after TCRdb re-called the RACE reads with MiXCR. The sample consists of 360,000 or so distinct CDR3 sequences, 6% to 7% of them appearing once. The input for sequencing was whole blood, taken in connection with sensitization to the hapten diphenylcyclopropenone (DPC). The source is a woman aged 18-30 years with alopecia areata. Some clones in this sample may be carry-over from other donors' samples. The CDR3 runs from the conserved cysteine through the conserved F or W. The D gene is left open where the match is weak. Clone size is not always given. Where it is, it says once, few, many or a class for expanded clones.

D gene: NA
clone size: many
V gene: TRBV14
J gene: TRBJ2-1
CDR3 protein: CASSQSIPRGWFF
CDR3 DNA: TGTGCCAGCAGCCAGTCGATCCCCCGGGGATGGTTCTTC

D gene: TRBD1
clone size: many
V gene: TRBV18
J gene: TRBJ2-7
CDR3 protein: CASSPGTESYEQYF
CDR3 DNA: TGTGCCAGCTCACCTGGGACAGAGTCCTACGAGCAGTACTTC

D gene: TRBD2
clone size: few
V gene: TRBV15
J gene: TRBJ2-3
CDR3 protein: CATTLSGGTDTQYF
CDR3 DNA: TGTGCCACCACTCTTAGCGGGGGAACAGATACGCAGTATTTT

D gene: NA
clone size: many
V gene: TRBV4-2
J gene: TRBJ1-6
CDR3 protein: CASSQETGISSPLHF
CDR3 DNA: TGTGCCAGCAGCCAAGAGACAGGCATCTCCTCACCCCTCCACTTT

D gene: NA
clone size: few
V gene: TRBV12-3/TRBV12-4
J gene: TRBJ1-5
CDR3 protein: CASARERDQPQHF
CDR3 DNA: TGTGCCAGCGCGAGGGAGAGGGATCAGCCCCAGCATTTT

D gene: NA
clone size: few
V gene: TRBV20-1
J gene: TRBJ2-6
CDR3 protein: CSARGLMSGANVLTF
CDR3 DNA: TGCAGTGCTAGAGGGCTTATGTCTGGGGCCAACGTCCTGACTTTC

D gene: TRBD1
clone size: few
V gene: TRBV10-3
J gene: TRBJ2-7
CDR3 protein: CAISGEGQGVYEQYF
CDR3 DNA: TGTGCCATCAGTGGAGAGGGACAGGGGGTATACGAGCAGTACTTC

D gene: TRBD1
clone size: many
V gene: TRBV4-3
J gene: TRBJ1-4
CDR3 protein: CASSQTDDRANEKLFF
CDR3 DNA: TGCGCCAGCAGCCAAACCGACGACAGGGCTAATGAAAAACTGTTTTTT

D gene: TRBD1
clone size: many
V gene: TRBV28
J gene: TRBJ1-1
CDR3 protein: CASREGQGARTEAFF
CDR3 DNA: TGTGCCAGCAGAGAAGGACAGGGGGCCCGCACTGAAGCTTTCTTT

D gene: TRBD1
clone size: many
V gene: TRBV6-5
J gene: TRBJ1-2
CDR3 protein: CASSYKRQGGYGYTF
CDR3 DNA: TGTGCCAGCAGCTATAAAAGACAGGGAGGCTATGGCTACACCTTC

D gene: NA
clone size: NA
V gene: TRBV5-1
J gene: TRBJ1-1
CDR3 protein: CASSFGGAMNTEAFF
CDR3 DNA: TGCGCCAGCAGCTTTGGAGGGGCCATGAACACTGAAGCTTTCTTT

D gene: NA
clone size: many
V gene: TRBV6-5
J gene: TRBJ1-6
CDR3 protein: CASSYDRSAPPLHF
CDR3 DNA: TGTGCCAGCAGTTACGACCGGTCGGCGCCACCCCTCCACTTT

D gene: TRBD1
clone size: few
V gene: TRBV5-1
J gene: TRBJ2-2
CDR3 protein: CASRGQVQVFF
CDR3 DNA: TGCGCCAGCAGGGGACAGGTGCAGGTGTTTTTT

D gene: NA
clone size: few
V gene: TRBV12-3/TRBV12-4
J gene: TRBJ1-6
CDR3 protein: CASRGYEGSPLHF
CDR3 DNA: TGTGCCAGCAGGGGGTACGAGGGTTCACCCCTCCACTTT

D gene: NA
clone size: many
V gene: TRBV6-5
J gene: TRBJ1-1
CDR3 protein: CASSYSNWGRTEAFF
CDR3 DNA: TGTGCCAGCAGTTACTCGAATTGGGGAAGAACTGAAGCTTTCTTT

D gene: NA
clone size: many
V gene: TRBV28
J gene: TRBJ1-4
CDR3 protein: CASSFGPGVGFF
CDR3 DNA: TGTGCCAGCAGTTTCGGTCCAGGGGTGGGGTTTTTT

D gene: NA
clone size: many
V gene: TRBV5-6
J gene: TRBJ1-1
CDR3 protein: CASSTGPVTEAFF
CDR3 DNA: TGTGCCAGCAGCACCGGCCCAGTCACTGAAGCTTTCTTT

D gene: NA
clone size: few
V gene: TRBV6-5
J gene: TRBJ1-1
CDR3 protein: CASSYRYSTEAFF
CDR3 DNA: TGTGCCAGCAGTTACCGGTATTCCACTGAAGCTTTCTTT

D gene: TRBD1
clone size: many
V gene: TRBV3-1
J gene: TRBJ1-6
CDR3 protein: CASSRGTGGSYNSPLHF
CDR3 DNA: TGTGCCAGCAGCCGGGGGACAGGGGGATCCTATAATTCACCCCTCCACTTT

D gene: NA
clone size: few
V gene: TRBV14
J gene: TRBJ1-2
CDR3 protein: CASSQDGTHPGTYGYTF
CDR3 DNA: TGTGCCAGCAGCCAAGACGGGACCCACCCCGGGACGTATGGCTACACCTTC

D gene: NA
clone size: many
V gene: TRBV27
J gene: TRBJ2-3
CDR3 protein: CASREYRSPRGFPDTQYF
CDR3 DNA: TGTGCCAGCAGAGAGTATAGGTCCCCACGGGGGTTCCCAGATACGCAGTATTTT

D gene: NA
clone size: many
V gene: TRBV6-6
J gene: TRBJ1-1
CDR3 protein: CASRPRSGGTEAFF
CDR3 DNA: TGTGCCAGCAGACCCCGAAGCGGGGGCACTGAAGCTTTCTTT